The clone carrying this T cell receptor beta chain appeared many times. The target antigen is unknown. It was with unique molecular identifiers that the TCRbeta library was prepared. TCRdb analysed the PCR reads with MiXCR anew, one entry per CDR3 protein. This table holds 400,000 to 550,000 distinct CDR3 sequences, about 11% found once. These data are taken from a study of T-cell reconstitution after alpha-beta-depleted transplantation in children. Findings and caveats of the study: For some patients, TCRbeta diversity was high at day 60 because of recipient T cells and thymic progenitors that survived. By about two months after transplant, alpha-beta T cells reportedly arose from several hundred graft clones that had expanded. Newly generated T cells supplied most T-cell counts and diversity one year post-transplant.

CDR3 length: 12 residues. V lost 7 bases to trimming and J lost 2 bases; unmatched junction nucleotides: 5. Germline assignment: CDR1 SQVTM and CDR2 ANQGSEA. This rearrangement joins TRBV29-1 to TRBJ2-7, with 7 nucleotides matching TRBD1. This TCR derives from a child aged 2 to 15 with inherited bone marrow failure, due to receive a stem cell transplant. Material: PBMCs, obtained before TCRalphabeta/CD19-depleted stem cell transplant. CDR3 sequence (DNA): TGCAGCGCCCGGGACAGAACCTACGAGCAGTACTTC. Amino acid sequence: CSARDRTYEQYF.